The subject of this entry is one T cell receptor beta chain. Its specificity is unknown. This CDR3 is built from 12 residues. CDR1 is SGHAT, CDR2 FQNNGV, per germline. The V and J ends lost 7 bases and 7 bases respectively, with 13 bases between them. The data belong to a study of blood T cells in healthy people across ages. Across the study: Template switching caught about one barcoded beta molecule for each two T cells.

A second roughly 6 to 12 cycle PCR used barcoded and J-beta primers. Every cDNA molecule carried a tag from a template-switch adaptor bearing 12 random nucleotides. TCRdb reprocessed the 5' RACE reads with MiXCR, giving one entry per CDR3 protein. The data hold about 1,500,000 distinct CDR3 sequences, with 25% to 30% observed a single time. Overall study findings and caveats: TCR beta diversity correlated strongly with naive T cell percentage.

The sequence was obtained from a woman aged 25 to 39 in good health. The sequenced material came from blood. V gene TRBV11-2 combines with J gene TRBJ2-5, with TRBD2 as a possible D gene (5 bases). CDR3 in DNA: TGTGCCAGCACCGCAGAGGCGGGGACCCAGTACTTC. This gives the protein CASTAEAGTQYF.